Sequencing of this TCR beta chain was carried out in a study of control samples from healthy donors and cancer patients. The V gene's germline CDR1 is SGHRS and CDR2 YFSETQ. CDR3 length equals 13 residues. The V segment lost 5 bases and the J segment 7 bases; nucleotides outside the gene matches: 8. Sequencing was performed with immunoSEQ multiplex PCR; in TCRdb, only in-frame clones are kept and a portion is missing. This table holds some 150,000 clones, roughly 94% found once. V gene TRBV5-1 combines with J gene TRBJ1-2; 7 bases match TRBD1. This sequence was found in a man aged 60-69 years with colorectal cancer. Sequencing was performed on PBMCs. CDR3 bases: TGCGCCAGCAGGCGCGACAGGGCGGGTGGCTACACCTTC. It codes for CASRRDRAGGYTF.